This TCR beta chain appears in the sequencing data of a study of tissue T cells after allogeneic stem cell transplantation. Overall study findings and caveats: Limitations included a small, clinically heterogeneous cohort and limited sampling depth.

With regard to this clone: As yet, its antigen is unknown.

The method was immunoSEQ multiplex PCR; TCRdb's version includes in-frame clones alone and lacks a portion of them. The repertoire includes about 28,000 clones, roughly 85% of them detected once, and less than 4.5% sits in the top ten. Germline V gene data show CDR1 as GTSNPN and CDR2 as SVGIG (reference sequence). After removal of 0 bases from V and 0 bases from J, the junction contained 4 bases not matched to a gene. The CDR3 runs to 15 residues. The sample consisted of blood, taken before transplantation. J is TRBJ2-5 and V is TRBV30; TRBD1 aligns across 7 bases. This sequence was found in a woman aged 18 to 55 who later had graft-versus-host disease after an allogeneic stem cell transplant. Here the CDR3 reads CAWSVGQLDQETQYF. DNA of the CDR3: TGTGCCTGGAGTGTGGGACAGTTGGACCAAGAGACCCAGTACTTC.